Presented here are 25 T cell receptor beta chains from one specimen sequenced in a study of blood T cells in healthy people across ages. Next came a second PCR, run for about 6 to 12 cycles, which used a sample-barcoded 5' primer along with a J-beta primer mix. TCRdb itself ran the 5' RACE reads through MiXCR, one entry per CDR3 protein. The sample includes under 2,000,000 distinct CDR3 sequences, about 50% of them seen just once. The source material was blood. The source is a woman aged 40 to 50 in good health.

The gene calls are TRBV19 and TRBJ2-4; possibly TRBD1 or TRBD2 for D (5 bases each). The end of the DNA is better explained by TRBJ2-5, so the J call may be wrong. The germline gives CDR1 LNHDA, CDR2 SQIVND (reference sequence). This CDR3 is built from 16 residues. CDR3 amino acids: CASSSPSGPLGETQYF. The DNA of the CDR3 is TGTGCCAGTAGTAGCCCCTCGGGACCTCTGGGAGAGACCCAGTACTTC.

The chain is built from TRBV5-6 and TRBJ2-1; the D gene is possibly TRBD2 (5 bases). CDR1 and CDR2 (germline): SGHDT, YYEEEE. V was shortened by 4 bases and J by 3 bases, with 8 bases between the two germline ends. This CDR3 comprises 13 residues. The CDR3 sequence is CASSDDYYNEQFF. The CDR3 nucleotides are TGTGCCAGCAGCGACGACTACTACAATGAGCAGTTCTTC.

This clonotype was detected many times. The chain couples TRBV10-3 to TRBJ2-1; 10 nucleotides match TRBD2. CDR3 length: 15 amino acids. Germline CDR1 is ENHRY and CDR2 is SYGVKD. V was clipped by 3 bases and J by 4 bases; unmatched bases: 3. DNA for the CDR3: TGTGCCATCAGTGACAGCGGGGGGGCATACAATGAGCAGTTCTTC. Translated: CAISDSGGAYNEQFF.

The chain recombines TRBV24-1 with TRBJ2-1; tentatively, D is TRBD1 or TRBD2 (6 bases each). Per the germline V gene, CDR1 is KGHDR and CDR2 is SFDVKD. The CDR3 is 15 amino acids. V lost 5 bases to trimming and J lost 0 bases, with 10 bases between them. The CDR3, as DNA: TGTGCCACCAGTGGGGGGGCTAGCTCCTACAATGAGCAGTTCTTC. This gives the protein CATSGGASSYNEQFF.

Comments on this clonotype: A much more abundant neighbour one base away suggests this may be a read error. V and J are TRBV12-3 or TRBV12-4 and TRBJ2-7; weak D call: TRBD1 (6 bases). Trimming cost V 0 bases and J 2 bases, with 11 bases left between them. This CDR3 spans 15 amino acids. The CDR3 DNA reads TGTGCCAGCAGTTTAGCGGTGGGGGCCCCCTACGAGCAGTACTTC. Translation gives CASSLAVGAPYEQYF.

V gene TRBV29-1 combines with J gene TRBJ2-4, with a possible D match to TRBD1 (6 bases). The CDR3 is made up of 13 amino acids. The V gene lost 4 bases and the J gene lost 7 bases, with 14 bases spanning the gap. Germline loops: CDR1 SQVTM, CDR2 ANQGSEA. The CDR3 region is CSVAGGKGNIQYF. The CDR3 DNA sequence: TGCAGCGTTGCTGGGGGCAAGGGGAACATTCAGTACTTC.

This chain uses TRBV11-2 with TRBJ2-1, with 11 bases fitting TRBD1. This CDR3 region has 16 residues. The J segment lost 1 base and the V segment lost 6 bases, leaving 5 bases of the junction unmatched. CDR1 and CDR2 from the germline V gene are SGHAT and FQNNGV. CDR3 DNA: TGTGCCAGCAGAACCGGGACAGGGGGTTCCTACAATGAGCAGTTCTTC. Translation: CASRTGTGGSYNEQFF.

The chain combines TRBV11-2 with TRBJ1-1; D perhaps matches TRBD1 (5 bases). Trimming stripped 4 bases from V and 4 bases from J, with 13 bases between. CDR3 length: 14 amino acids. Germline loops: CDR1 SGHAT, CDR2 FQNNGV. CDR3 residues: CASSSGLTPTEAFF. The DNA of the CDR3 is TGTGCCAGCAGCTCGGGACTTACACCCACTGAAGCTTTCTTT.

The chain carries TRBV28 and TRBJ2-3; 13 bases align to TRBD2. Germline-derived CDR1 and CDR2 are MDHEN and SYDVKM. V shed 4 bases and J 0 bases; nucleotides not matched to a gene: 7. This CDR3 is built from 18 residues. The CDR3 is CASSSQTSGGFSTDTQYF. The CDR3 DNA is TGTGCCAGCAGTTCCCAGACTAGCGGGGGGTTCAGCACAGATACGCAGTATTTT.

DNA for the CDR3: TGTGCCAGCAGCTTAACGGGGGGGCCTGACTATGGCTACACCTTC. Its protein product is CASSLTGGPDYGYTF. The V gene is TRBV7-3, the J gene TRBJ1-2, with D tentatively TRBD1 (6 bases). V was shortened by 0 bases and J by 3 bases, with 11 bases between the two germline ends. The CDR3 length is 15 residues. The V gene's germline CDR1 is SGHTA and CDR2 FQGTGA.

The rearrangement links TRBV12-3 or TRBV12-4 to TRBJ1-1, with D hard to call. The CDR3 sequence is 17 residues long. Trimming took 6 bases from V and 3 from J, leaving 23 bases between them. The CDR3 DNA is TGTGCCAGCAGAGTCCTCGGGGTCGGAGTAATCGACACTGAAGCTTTCTTT. Translating it yields CASRVLGVGVIDTEAFF.

The chain combines TRBV20-1 with TRBJ2-7, with TRBD1 matching over 9 bases. Germline CDR1 DFQATT, CDR2 SNEGSKA (reference sequence). The V and J ends lost 7 bases and 3 bases, in that order; junction bases with no gene match: 10. The CDR3 contains 14 residues. CDR3 region: CSGSMGQGSYEQYF. The CDR3, as DNA: TGCAGTGGCTCGATGGGACAGGGAAGCTACGAGCAGTACTTC.

The gene calls are TRBV7-2 and TRBJ2-5, with unresolved D. The length of the CDR3 is 16 residues. Between the trimmed V and J ends, which lost 1 base and 1 base, there was a span of 13 bases. From germline, CDR1 is SGHTA and CDR2 FQGNSA. CDR3 sequence (DNA): TGTGCCAGCAGCTTAGGGCCCTCTATACTCCAAGAGACCCAGTACTTC. Translated, it gives CASSLGPSILQETQYF. The variable domain in full, with the rest retrieved from reference TRBV7-2 and TRBJ2-5, is GAGVSQSPSNKVTEKGKDVELRCDPISGHTALYWYRQSLGQGLEFLIYFQGNSAPDKSGLPSDRFSAERTGGSVSTLTIQRTQQEDSAVYLCASSLGPSILQETQYFGPGTRLLVL.

V and J are TRBV6-6 and TRBJ2-5, with D tentatively TRBD1 (6 bases). V was trimmed by 6 bases and J by 2 bases, leaving 13 bases between them. Per the germline V gene, CDR1 is MNHNY and CDR2 is SVGAGI (reference sequence). This CDR3 region has 14 residues. CDR3 sequence reads: CASSQTGPQETQYF. The CDR3 DNA is TGTGCCAGCAGCCAGACAGGTCCGCAAGAGACCCAGTACTTC.

V gene TRBV29-1 combines with J gene TRBJ2-5; 9 bases map to TRBD1. The CDR3 has 15 amino acids. With V trimmed by 6 bases and J by 5 bases, 13 bases remained unmatched. Germline V gene data show CDR1 as SQVTM and CDR2 as ANQGSEA. In DNA form, the CDR3 reads TGCAGCGTCCGAGGGGGGACAGGGAATGGGGAGACCCAGTACTTC. Encoded protein: CSVRGGTGNGETQYF. Variable domain in full (rest from reference TRBV29-1 and TRBJ2-5): SAVISQKPSRDICQRGTSLTIQCQVDSQVTMMFWYRQQPGQSLTLIATANQGSEATYESGFVIDKFPISRPNLTFSTLTVSNMSPEDSSIYLCSVRGGTGNGETQYFGPGTRLLVL.

J is TRBJ2-5 and V is TRBV5-1, with TRBD2 identical over 10 bases. V was clipped by 1 base and J by 11 bases; unmatched bases: 11. Germline CDR1 SGHRS, CDR2 YFSETQ. The CDR3 spans 15 residues. In DNA form, the CDR3 reads TGCGCCAGCAGCTTGACTAGCGGGGTCGTAGATGAGCAGTACTTC. Protein product: CASSLTSGVVDEQYF. The variable domain in full, with the rest retrieved from reference TRBV5-1 and TRBJ2-5, is KAGVTQTPRYLIKTRGQQVTLSCSPISGHRSVSWYQQTPGQGLQFLFEYFSETQRNKGNFPGRFSGRQFSNSRSEMNVSTLELGDSALYLCASSLTSGVVDEQYFGPGTRLLVL.

The chain couples TRBV4-1 to TRBJ2-3; tentatively, D is TRBD2 (6 bases). V lost 0 bases and J 4 bases, leaving 11 bases between the germline ends. The germline gives CDR1 MGHRA, CDR2 YSYEKL. The CDR3 contains 15 residues. CDR3 sequence: CASSQEGTPPDTQYF. The CDR3 DNA reads as TGCGCCAGCAGCCAAGAGGGGACTCCCCCAGATACGCAGTATTTT.

The table lists this clonotype with a few counts. The chain couples TRBV11-2 to TRBJ2-3, with 9 bases lining up with TRBD2. V lost 1 base and J lost 2; bases outside the gene matches: 4. CDR1 is SGHAT and CDR2 is FQNNGV in the germline V gene. The CDR3 runs 16 residues. CDR3: CASSLGRGGFTDTQYF. The CDR3 coding sequence is TGTGCCAGCAGCTTAGGGCGGGGGGGCTTCACAGATACGCAGTATTTT.

This clonotype appeared a few times. The chain links TRBV27 to TRBJ2-1, with 9 bases matching TRBD1. The V segment lost 7 bases and the J segment 9 bases; nucleotides outside the gene matches: 7. This CDR3 spans 13 amino acids. Germline CDR1 reads MNHEY; CDR2 reads SMNVEV (reference sequence). CDR3 sequence (DNA): TGTGCCAGCACCTACAGGGGGCGAGGTGAGCAGTTCTTC. It yields the protein CASTYRGRGEQFF.

This clonotype was observed a handful of times. V gene TRBV4-2 combines with J gene TRBJ1-2, with 7 bases matching TRBD1. Germline V gene data show CDR1 as LGHNA and CDR2 as YNFKEQ. This CDR3 is 16 amino acids long. Trimming took 2 bases from V and 0 from J; bases not matched to a gene: 6. The CDR3 sequence: CASSQPGQATNYGYTF. CDR3 in DNA: TGTGCCAGCAGCCAACCTGGACAGGCAACTAACTATGGCTACACCTTC.

Regarding this clonotype: This may come from a read error, since a much larger clone is one base off. V usage is TRBV4-1 and J usage is TRBJ2-1; 12 bases agree with TRBD2. CDR1 is MGHRA, CDR2 YSYEKL, per germline. This CDR3 contains 17 residues. The V gene end was trimmed by 2 bases and the J gene end by 13 bases; junction bases not matched to a gene: 15. The CDR3 protein is CASSQLHSTSGGETQFF. The CDR3 DNA reads as TGCGCCAGCAGCCAACTCCACTCGACTAGCGGGGGCGAGACCCAGTTCTTC.

CDR3 nucleotides: TGCAGCGTGGGGTCCAACGTCCTGACTTTC. As protein: CSVGSNVLTF. V gene TRBV29-1 combines with J gene TRBJ2-6, with D unresolved. This CDR3 comprises 10 residues. The germline V gene encodes CDR1 SQVTM and CDR2 ANQGSEA. The germline V and J ends were trimmed by 6 bases and 8 bases, with 5 bases remaining between them.

The chain joins TRBV20-1 to TRBJ1-6; 7 bases map to TRBD1. The germline V gene encodes CDR1 DFQATT and CDR2 SNEGSKA (reference sequence). CDR3 length: 17 amino acids. The J segment lost 9 bases and the V segment lost 0 bases, leaving 14 bases of the junction unmatched. Written as DNA, the CDR3 is TGCAGTGCTAGAGATCACGCCAGGGGGGTAGAGGGTTCACCCCTCCACTTT. Translating gives CSARDHARGVEGSPLHF.

The rearrangement joins TRBV6-6 to TRBJ2-3, with 14 bases matching TRBD2. Trimming removed 2 bases from V and 5 bases from J; junction bases left unmatched: 6. Germline V gene data show CDR1 as MNHNY and CDR2 as SVGAGI (reference sequence). The CDR3 length is 17 residues. The DNA of the CDR3 is TGTGCCAGCAGTTACCCGACTAGCGGGGGGGGAGTAGATACGCAGTATTTT. This codes for CASSYPTSGGGVDTQYF.

This clonotype has a single count. V and J are TRBV5-1 and TRBJ2-1; D call uncertain. Matching the DNA end better, TRBJ2-7 makes the J call doubtful. The CDR3 consists of 14 residues. Germline loops: CDR1 SGHRS, CDR2 YFSETQ. The CDR3 DNA reads TGCGCCAGCAGCGCGACGGGCAACGCCTACGAGCAGTACTTC. This gives the protein CASSATGNAYEQYF.